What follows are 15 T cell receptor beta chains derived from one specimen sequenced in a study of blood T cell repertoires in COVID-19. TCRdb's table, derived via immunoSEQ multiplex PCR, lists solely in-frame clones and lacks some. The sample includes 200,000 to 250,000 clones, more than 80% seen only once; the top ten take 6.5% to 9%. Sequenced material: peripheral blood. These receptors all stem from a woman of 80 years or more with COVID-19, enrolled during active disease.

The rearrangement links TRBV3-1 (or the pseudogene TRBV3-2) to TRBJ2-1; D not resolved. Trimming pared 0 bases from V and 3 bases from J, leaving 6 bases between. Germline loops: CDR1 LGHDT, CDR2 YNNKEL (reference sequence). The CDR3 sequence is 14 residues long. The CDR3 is CASSQDPGYNEQFF. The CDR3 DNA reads TGTGCCAGCAGCCAAGATCCAGGCTACAATGAGCAGTTCTTC.

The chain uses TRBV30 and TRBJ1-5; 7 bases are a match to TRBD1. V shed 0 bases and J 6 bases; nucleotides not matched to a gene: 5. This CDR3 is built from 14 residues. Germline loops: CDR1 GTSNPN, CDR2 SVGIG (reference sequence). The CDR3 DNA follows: TGTGCCTGGAGTGTACTATCAGGGGGTCAGCCCCAGCATTTT. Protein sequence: CAWSVLSGGQPQHF.

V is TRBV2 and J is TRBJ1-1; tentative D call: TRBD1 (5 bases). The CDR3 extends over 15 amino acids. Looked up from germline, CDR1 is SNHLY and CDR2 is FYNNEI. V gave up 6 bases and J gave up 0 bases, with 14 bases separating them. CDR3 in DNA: TGTGCCAGCAGCCCGTTCAGGGTCATGAACACTGAAGCTTTCTTT. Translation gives CASSPFRVMNTEAFF.

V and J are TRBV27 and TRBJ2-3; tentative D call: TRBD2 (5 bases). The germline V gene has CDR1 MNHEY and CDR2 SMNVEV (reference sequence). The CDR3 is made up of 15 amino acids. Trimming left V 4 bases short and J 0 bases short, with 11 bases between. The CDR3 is CASSSGISSTDTQYF. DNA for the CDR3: TGTGCCAGCAGTTCGGGAATAAGCAGCACAGATACGCAGTATTTT.

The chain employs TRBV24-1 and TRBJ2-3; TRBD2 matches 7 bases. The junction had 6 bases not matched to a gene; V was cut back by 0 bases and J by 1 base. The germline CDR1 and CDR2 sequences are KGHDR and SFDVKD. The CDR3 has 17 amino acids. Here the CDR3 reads CATSDLPTSRGTDTQYF. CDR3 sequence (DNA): TGTGCCACCAGTGATTTGCCGACTAGCAGGGGCACAGATACGCAGTATTTT.

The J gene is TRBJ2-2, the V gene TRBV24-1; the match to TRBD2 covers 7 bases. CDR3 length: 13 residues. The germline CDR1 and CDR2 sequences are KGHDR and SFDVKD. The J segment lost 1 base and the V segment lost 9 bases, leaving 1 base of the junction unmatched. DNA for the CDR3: TGTGCCACCTCTAGCGGGAACACCGGGGAGCTGTTTTTT. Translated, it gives CATSSGNTGELFF.

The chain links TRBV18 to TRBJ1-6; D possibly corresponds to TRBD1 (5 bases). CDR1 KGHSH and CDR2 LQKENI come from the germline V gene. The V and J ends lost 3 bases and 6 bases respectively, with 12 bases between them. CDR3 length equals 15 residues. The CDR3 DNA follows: TGTGCCAGCTCACCTGAGGGGAGGGGTAATTCACCCCTCCACTTT. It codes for CASSPEGRGNSPLHF.

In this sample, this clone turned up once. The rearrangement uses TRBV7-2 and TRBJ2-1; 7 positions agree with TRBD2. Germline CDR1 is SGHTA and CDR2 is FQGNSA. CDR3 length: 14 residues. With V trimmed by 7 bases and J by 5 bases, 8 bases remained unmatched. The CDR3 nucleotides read TGTGCCAGCATATCCAGCGGGGTCCACAATGAGCAGTTCTTC. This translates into CASISSGVHNEQFF.

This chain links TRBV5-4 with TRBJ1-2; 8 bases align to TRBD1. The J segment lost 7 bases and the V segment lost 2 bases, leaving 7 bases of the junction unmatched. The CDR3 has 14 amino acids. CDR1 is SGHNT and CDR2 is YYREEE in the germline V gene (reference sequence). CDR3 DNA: TGTGCCAGCAGCTTTATGGACAGGGAGGTTGGCTACACCTTC. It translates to CASSFMDREVGYTF.

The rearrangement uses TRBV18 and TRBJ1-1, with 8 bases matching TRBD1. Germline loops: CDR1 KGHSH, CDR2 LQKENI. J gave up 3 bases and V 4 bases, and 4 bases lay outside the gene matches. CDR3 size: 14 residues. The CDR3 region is CASSLDRGDTEAFF. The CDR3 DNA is TGTGCCAGCTCACTCGACAGGGGAGACACTGAAGCTTTCTTT.

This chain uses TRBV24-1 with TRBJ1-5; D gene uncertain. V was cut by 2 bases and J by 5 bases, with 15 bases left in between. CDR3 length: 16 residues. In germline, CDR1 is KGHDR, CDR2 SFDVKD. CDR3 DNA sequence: TGTGCCACCAGTGATTATGACCGGCGACACCATCAGCCCCAGCATTTT. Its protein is CATSDYDRRHHQPQHF.

CDR3 nucleotide sequence: TGTGCCAGCAGTCCTGAGGCCAGGGGGAACACTGAAGCTTTCTTT. This encodes CASSPEARGNTEAFF. The V call is TRBV6-6, the J call TRBJ1-1, with TRBD1 as a possible D gene (6 bases). This CDR3 region has 15 residues. Trimming left V 5 bases short and J 1 base short, with 14 bases between. The germline CDR1 and CDR2 sequences are MNHNY and SVGAGI (reference sequence).

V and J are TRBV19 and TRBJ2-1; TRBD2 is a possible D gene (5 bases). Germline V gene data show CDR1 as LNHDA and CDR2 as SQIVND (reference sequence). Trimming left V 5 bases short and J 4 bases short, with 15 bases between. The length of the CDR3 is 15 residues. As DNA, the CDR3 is TGTGCCAGTAGTCCTCGTGGACGGGAATACAATGAGCAGTTCTTC. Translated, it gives CASSPRGREYNEQFF.

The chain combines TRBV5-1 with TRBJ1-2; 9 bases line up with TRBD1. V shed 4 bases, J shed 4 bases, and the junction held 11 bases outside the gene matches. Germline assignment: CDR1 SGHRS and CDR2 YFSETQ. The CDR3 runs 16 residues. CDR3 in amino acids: CASSLNPGTGPYGYTF. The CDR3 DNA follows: TGCGCCAGCAGCCTAAACCCCGGGACAGGGCCCTATGGCTACACCTTC.

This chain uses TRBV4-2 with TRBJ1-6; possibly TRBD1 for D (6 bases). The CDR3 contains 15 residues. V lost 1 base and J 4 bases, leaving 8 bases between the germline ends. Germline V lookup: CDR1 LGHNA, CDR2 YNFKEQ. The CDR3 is CASSQGGQYNSPLHF. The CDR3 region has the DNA TGTGCCAGCAGCCAAGGTGGACAGTATAATTCACCCCTCCACTTT.